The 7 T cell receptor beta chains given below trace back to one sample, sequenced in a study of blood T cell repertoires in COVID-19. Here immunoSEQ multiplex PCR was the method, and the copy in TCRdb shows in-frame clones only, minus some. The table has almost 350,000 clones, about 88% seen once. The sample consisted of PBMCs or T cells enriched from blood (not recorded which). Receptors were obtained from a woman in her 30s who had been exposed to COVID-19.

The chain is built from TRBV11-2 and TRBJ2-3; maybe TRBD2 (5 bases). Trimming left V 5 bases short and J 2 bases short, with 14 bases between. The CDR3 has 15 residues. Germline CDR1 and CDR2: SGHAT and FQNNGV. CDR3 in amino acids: CASSPTERTTDTQYF. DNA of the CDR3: TGTGCCAGCAGCCCGACGGAGCGGACCACAGATACGCAGTATTTT.

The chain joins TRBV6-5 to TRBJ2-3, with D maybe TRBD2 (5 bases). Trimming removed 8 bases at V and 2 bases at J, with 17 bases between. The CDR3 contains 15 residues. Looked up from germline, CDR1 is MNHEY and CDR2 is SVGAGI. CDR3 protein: CASSPLGLFTDTQYF. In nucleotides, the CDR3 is TGTGCCAGCTCCCCGCTAGGACTGTTCACAGATACGCAGTATTTT.

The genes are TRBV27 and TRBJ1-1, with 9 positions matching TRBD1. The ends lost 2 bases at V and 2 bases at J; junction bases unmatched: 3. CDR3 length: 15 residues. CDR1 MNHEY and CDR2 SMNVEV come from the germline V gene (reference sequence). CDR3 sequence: CASSLGTGGNTEAFF. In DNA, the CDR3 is TGTGCCAGCAGTTTAGGTACAGGGGGCAACACTGAAGCTTTCTTT.

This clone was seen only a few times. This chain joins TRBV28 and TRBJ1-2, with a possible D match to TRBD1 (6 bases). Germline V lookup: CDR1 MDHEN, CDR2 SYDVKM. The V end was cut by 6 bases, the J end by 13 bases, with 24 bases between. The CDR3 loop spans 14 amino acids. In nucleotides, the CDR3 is TGTGCCAGCAGCTACGGGGACATCCCCGGTTATGTCACCTTC. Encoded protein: CASSYGDIPGYVTF.

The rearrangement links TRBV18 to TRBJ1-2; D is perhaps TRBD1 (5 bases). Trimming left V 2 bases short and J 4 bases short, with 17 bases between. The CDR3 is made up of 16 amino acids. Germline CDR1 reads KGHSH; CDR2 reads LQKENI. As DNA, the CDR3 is TGTGCCAGCTCACCATCCCTCACCGGGGGTAGCTATGGCTACACCTTC. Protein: CASSPSLTGGSYGYTF. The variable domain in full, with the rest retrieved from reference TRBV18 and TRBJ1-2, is NAGVMQNPRHLVRRRGQEARLRCSPMKGHSHVYWYRQLPEEGLKFMVYLQKENIIDESGMPKERFSAEFPKEGPSILRIQQVVRGDSAAYFCASSPSLTGGSYGYTFGSGTRLTVV.

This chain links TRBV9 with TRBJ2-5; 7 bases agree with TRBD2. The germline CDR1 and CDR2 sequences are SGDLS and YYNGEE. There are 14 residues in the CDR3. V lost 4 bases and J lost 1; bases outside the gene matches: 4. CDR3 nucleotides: TGTGCCAGCAGCTCCGGGACTACCCAAGAGACCCAGTACTTC. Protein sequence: CASSSGTTQETQYF.

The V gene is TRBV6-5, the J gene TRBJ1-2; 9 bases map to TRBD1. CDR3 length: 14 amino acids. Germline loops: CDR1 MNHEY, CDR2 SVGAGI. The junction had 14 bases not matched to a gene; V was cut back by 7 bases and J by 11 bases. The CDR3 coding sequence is TGTGCCAGCATAGAGGGCGGACAGGGGCCAGGTTACACCTTC. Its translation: CASIEGGQGPGYTF.